The 5 T cell receptor beta chains below come from one sample, sequenced in a study of PD-1 blockade in classical Hodgkin lymphoma. Relapse was seen in all patients after autologous stem cell transplantation, and brentuximab vedotin exposure was variable. Profiled with immunoSEQ multiplex PCR; TCRdb holds only in-frame clones, not every one. The sample contains some 30,000 clones, roughly 70% of which appear only once. This material consisted of peripheral blood mononuclear cells (PBMCs), taken before the second cycle of nivolumab. The receptors were gathered from a human donor with classical Hodgkin lymphoma.

V gene TRBV6-6 combines with J gene TRBJ1-4; D remains ambiguous. CDR3 length: 13 residues. CDR1 MNHNY and CDR2 SVGAGI come from the germline V gene (reference sequence). The CDR3 nucleotides are TGTTCCACGGCGGCAGTCTCTAATGAAAAACTGTTTTTT. The encoded protein is CSTAAVSNEKLFF.

This clone was observed at least ten times. The junction shows a germline mismatch at one end, possibly a read error. The identical CDR3 is also encoded by other nucleotide sequences in the sample. The gene calls are TRBV5-4 and TRBJ2-1, with D perhaps TRBD2 (6 bases). The CDR3 sequence is 15 residues long. Germline loops: CDR1 SGHNT, CDR2 YYREEE (reference sequence). CDR3 bases: TGCGCCAGCAGCCACGGGACTCATTCCTACAATGAGCAGTTCTTC. This sequence encodes CASSHGTHSYNEQFF.

The chain is built from TRBV5-4 and TRBJ1-1; the match to TRBD1 covers 9 bases. With V trimmed by 4 bases and J by 5 bases, 6 bases remained unmatched. This CDR3 has 14 residues. Germline V lookup: CDR1 SGHNT, CDR2 YYREEE (reference sequence). This CDR3 reads CASSLGQGRTEAFF. The CDR3 DNA sequence: TGTGCCAGCAGCCTAGGACAGGGGAGGACTGAAGCTTTCTTT.

This clone was observed a few times. The gene calls are TRBV19 and TRBJ2-2; D remains unclear. CDR3 length: 12 residues. Looked up from germline, CDR1 is LNHDA and CDR2 is SQIVND (reference sequence). Trimming pared 5 bases from V and 5 bases from J, leaving 6 bases between. The DNA for the CDR3 is TGTGCCAGTAGTCTACTAACCGGGGAGCTGTTTTTT. Translated: CASSLLTGELFF.

This clone appeared a single time. The chain has TRBV11-2 and TRBJ2-5; D tentatively reads TRBD1 or TRBD2 (6 bases each). Germline assignment: CDR1 SGHAT and CDR2 FQNNGV. This CDR3 has 14 residues. With 5 bases removed from V and 2 bases from J, the gap between germline ends came to 12 bases. The CDR3 DNA reads as TGTGCCAGCAGCCTCTTAGGGGGGCAAGAGACCCAGTACTTC. This codes for CASSLLGGQETQYF.